This is a list of T cell receptor beta chains from one sample in a study of blood T cell repertoires in COVID-19. TCRdb's copy holds only in-frame clones and misses some; the assay was immunoSEQ multiplex PCR. The table shows just over 250,000 clones, with about 81% occurring only once. The material sequenced was PBMCs or T cells enriched from blood (not recorded which). Receptors were obtained from a man aged 25-45 years with acute COVID-19. Both conserved end residues are part of each CDR3. The order of the fields is D gene, clone size, V gene, J gene, CDR3 DNA, CDR3 protein. The D gene is left open where the match is weak. Size is omitted from some rows. Given values are once, few, many or a class for expanded clones.

TRBD1	-	TRBV18	TRBJ1-5	TGTGCCAGCTCACCGGGGACAGGGGAAAGTCAGCCCCAGCATTTT	CASSPGTGESQPQHF
-	once	TRBV7-2	TRBJ1-5	TGTGCCAGCAGCCCCGGGGGGCGTAGCAATCAGCCCCAGCATTTT	CASSPGGRSNQPQHF
-	-	TRBV7-6	TRBJ1-6	TGTGCCAGCAGCCCCCGGCCGGGGGAGGAGTCCTATAATTCACCCCTCCACTTT	CASSPRPGEESYNSPLHF
-	-	TRBV19	TRBJ1-1	TGTGCCAGTAGTCGGTGGAACACTGAAGCTTTCTTT	CASSRWNTEAFF
TRBD1	few	TRBV25-1	TRBJ1-5	TGTGCCAGCAGTGCAGAGACAGGGACCAATCAGCCCCAGCATTTT	CASSAETGTNQPQHF
-	-	TRBV4-1	TRBJ2-5	TGCGCCAGCAGCCCTCATACAGGGAAACAAGAGACCCAGTACTTC	CASSPHTGKQETQYF
-	once	TRBV9	TRBJ2-1	TGTGCCAGCAGCGTAACCGGGACTTCCAAACGCGCCTACAATGAGCAGTTCTTC	CASSVTGTSKRAYNEQFF
-	-	TRBV13	TRBJ2-2	TGTGCCAGCAGCCTGAGAATCCGGGCCGGGGAGCTGTTTTTT	CASSLRIRAGELFF
-	-	TRBV5-4	TRBJ2-6	TGTGCCAGCAGCTTACAGGGCCCCAACGTCCTGACTTTC	CASSLQGPNVLTF
TRBD1	-	TRBV9	TRBJ2-1	TGTGCCAGCAGCGGACAGGGCCACGAGCAGTTCTTC	CASSGQGHEQFF
-	few	TRBV18	TRBJ1-6	TGTGCCAGCTCACTCCCGGGGGGGGATAATTCACCCCTCCACTTT	CASSLPGGDNSPLHF
TRBD1	few	TRBV5-1	TRBJ1-6	TGCGCCAGCTCGCAGGTCACAGGGGCTAATTCACCCCTCCACTTT	CASSQVTGANSPLHF
-	-	TRBV4-2	TRBJ2-5	TGTGCCAGCAGCCTTTGGGACTCACAAGAGACCCAGTACTTC	CASSLWDSQETQYF
TRBD1	-	TRBV6-6	TRBJ2-2	TGTGCCAGCAGTTCGGGACAGGAGGCGTACACCGGGGAGCTGTTTTTT	CASSSGQEAYTGELFF
TRBD1	-	TRBV6-5	TRBJ1-6	TGTGCCACCGCTGACAGGGTAGTTTCACCCCTCCACTTT	CATADRVVSPLHF
-	-	TRBV20-1	TRBJ1-5	TGCAGTGCTAGTTATTCATCGGATCAGCCCCAGCATTTT	CSASYSSDQPQHF
-	few	TRBV2	TRBJ1-1	TGTGCCAGCCTGCTAGGGGTAGGGACTGAAGCTTTCTTT	CASLLGVGTEAFF
-	-	TRBV28	TRBJ2-5	TGTGCCAGCAGTTTCTTGGAGACCCAGTACTTC	CASSFLETQYF
-	-	TRBV12-3/TRBV12-4	TRBJ1-4	TGTGCCAGCAGTCGGGGAAGTAATGAAAAACTGTTTTTT	CASSRGSNEKLFF
-	-	TRBV15	TRBJ1-1	TGTGCCACCAGCAGGGAGGGTGGTACTGAAGCTTTCTTT	CATSREGGTEAFF
-	-	TRBV5-6	TRBJ1-6	TGTGCCAGCAGCTTGGATATGAGGCCTTATAATTCACCCCTCCACTTT	CASSLDMRPYNSPLHF
TRBD1	-	TRBV19	TRBJ2-3	TGTGCCAGTGCACAGGGGGCGGGAGATACGCAGTATTTT	CASAQGAGDTQYF
-	-	TRBV6-4	TRBJ1-6	TGTGCCAGCAGTGACTCAGGGGGTAATTCACCCCTCCACTTT	CASSDSGGNSPLHF
TRBD2	-	TRBV28	TRBJ2-2	TGTGCCAGCAGACAACTAGCGGGAGGCACCGGGGAGCTGTTTTTT	CASRQLAGGTGELFF
-	-	TRBV7-5	TRBJ1-1	TGTGCCAGAAGCTTAGAAATAAGGGGTGATGAAGCTTTCTTT	CARSLEIRGDEAFF
-	-	TRBV19	TRBJ1-5	TGTGCCAGTAGTGGAGATTCGGCCGGTCTATTTAGCAATCAGCCCCAGCATTTT	CASSGDSAGLFSNQPQHF
TRBD1	-	TRBV5-3	TRBJ2-3	TGTGCCAGAAGCACGGACAGGGATAGCACAGATACGCAGTATTTT	CARSTDRDSTDTQYF
-	-	TRBV9	TRBJ2-1	TGTGCCAGCAGCGTAGGAGCCGGAGCCTTTAGTGAGCAGTTCTTC	CASSVGAGAFSEQFF
-	-	TRBV2	TRBJ2-4	TGTGCCAGCAACGCGGGCTTTGCGAAAAACATTCAGTACTTC	CASNAGFAKNIQYF
TRBD1	-	TRBV7-6	TRBJ2-1	TGTGCCAGCAGCTTTTCCGGAGACAGGGACAATGAGCAGTTCTTC	CASSFSGDRDNEQFF
TRBD1	once	TRBV30	TRBJ1-1	TGTGCCTGGAGACAGGGGATTTGGTGGAACACTGAAGCTTTCTTT	CAWRQGIWWNTEAFF
-	-	TRBV2	TRBJ1-2	TGTGCCAGCAGTGGACAGAATTATGGCTACACCTTC	CASSGQNYGYTF
TRBD1	-	TRBV24-1	TRBJ1-3	TGTGCCACCAGTGATAGGACAGGGGGCATGGACACCATATATTTT	CATSDRTGGMDTIYF
-	-	TRBV5-1	TRBJ1-3	TGCGCCAGCAGCTTGGCCCAGGCGGGGGGAAACACCATATATTTT	CASSLAQAGGNTIYF
-	-	TRBV28	TRBJ2-3	TGTGCCAGCAGTGCCTACCGGGTCCTTGTTATTGCAGATACGCAGTATTTT	CASSAYRVLVIADTQYF
TRBD1	-	TRBV11-2	TRBJ1-6	TGTGCCAGCAGCGCCGGACAGGGGACTTCACCCCTCCACTTT	CASSAGQGTSPLHF
-	-	TRBV6-5	TRBJ2-3	TGTGCCAGCAGTTCCGGGAACCCGATCACAGATACGCAGTATTTT	CASSSGNPITDTQYF
TRBD1	-	TRBV6-4	TRBJ2-3	TGTGCCAGCAGTGACGAACAGGGGGCGACAGATACGCAGTATTTT	CASSDEQGATDTQYF
-	few	TRBV4-2	TRBJ2-1	TGTGCCAGCAGCCCACAGAGCCACCCTAATGAGCAGTTCTTC	CASSPQSHPNEQFF
-	once	TRBV9	TRBJ1-4	TGTGCCAGCGCCGTCCTGGGGCGGGATAATGAAAAACTGTTTTTT	CASAVLGRDNEKLFF
-	-	TRBV7-8	TRBJ2-1	TGTGCCAGCAGCTTTAACTCAGGGGACGGAAATGAGCAGTTCTTC	CASSFNSGDGNEQFF
-	-	TRBV5-5	TRBJ1-2	TGTGCCAGCAGCTTGTTAGTCTCGGGGGAGGGCTACACCTTC	CASSLLVSGEGYTF
-	-	TRBV7-2	TRBJ1-2	TGTGCCAGCAGCCGGGGAGGGGGGCGTTTCGCCTATGGCTACACCTTC	CASSRGGGRFAYGYTF
-	-	TRBV5-8	TRBJ2-1	TGTGCCAGCAGCTTGCTAGGACAGCCCTACAATGAGCAGTTCTTC	CASSLLGQPYNEQFF
-	-	TRBV6-5	TRBJ2-3	TGTGCCAGCAGTCACCGCCGGGGGACAGATACGCAGTATTTT	CASSHRRGTDTQYF
TRBD1	once	TRBV28	TRBJ2-2	TGTGCCAGCGGGACAGGGCACACCGGGGAGCTGTTTTTT	CASGTGHTGELFF
TRBD1	-	TRBV5-1	TRBJ2-1	TGCGCCAGCAGCTCGCTGGACAGGGCGGGGAATGAGCAGTTCTTC	CASSSLDRAGNEQFF
-	-	TRBV7-9	TRBJ1-4	TGTGCCAGCAGCCCCCATCCCCGGGGGGGTGAAAAACTGTTTTTT	CASSPHPRGGEKLFF
TRBD1	-	TRBV5-3	TRBJ2-2	TGTGCCAGAAGCTCGACAGGGTTAAGTAGGCCCGGGGAGCTGTTTTTT	CARSSTGLSRPGELFF
TRBD1	-	TRBV28	TRBJ1-4	TGTGCCAGCAGTTTACGACAGGGGGCGACTAATGAAAAACTGTTTTTT	CASSLRQGATNEKLFF
TRBD1	once	TRBV28	TRBJ1-3	TGTGCCAGCAGAGGACAGGGACGGGGAAACACCATATATTTT	CASRGQGRGNTIYF
TRBD1	-	TRBV28	TRBJ1-2	TGTGCCAGCAGTGGGACAGGCTTTAACTATGGCTACACCTTC	CASSGTGFNYGYTF
TRBD1	-	TRBV7-9	TRBJ1-1	TGTGCCAGCAGCCACGACAGGGGAGGCACTGAAGCTTTCTTT	CASSHDRGGTEAFF
TRBD2	-	TRBV11-3	TRBJ2-1	TGTGCCAGCAGCTCCTGGGGCGGCGGGAGTGGTGAGCAGTTCTTC	CASSSWGGGSGEQFF
-	-	TRBV13	TRBJ2-2	TGTGCCAGCACCCGAGGCGTGCAGTTGAACACCGGGGAGCTGTTTTTT	CASTRGVQLNTGELFF